This T cell receptor (beta chain) was sequenced in a study of metastatic and nonmetastatic thyroid tumors. Study context: Comparative analysis of repertoires was undertaken across blood and tumor or nodule tissue obtained from malignant and benign thyroid patients.

This clone has more than one count but fewer than ten. The antigen is unknown. A much larger clonotype is one base distant, so this may be a read error. As handled by the study authors: The study built a papillary thyroid cancer distant-metastasis classifier from CDR3 differences across clinicopathological groups. MiXCR was used by TCRdb to re-call the PCR reads. For this entry, the V and J calls and clone size follow TCRdb and not the study's own pipeline. The sample lists 15,000 to 20,000 clones, about an eighth seen once, with approximately 15% in the top ten. V was trimmed by 5 bases and J by 7 bases, leaving 8 bases between them. The CDR3 extends over 12 amino acids. Thyroid surgery took place with no prior treatment in any patient. Study-level results: Versus benign nodules, malignant thyroid tumors reportedly had significantly higher TCR beta diversity, in blood and tumor.

The receptor was derived from a female donor with papillary thyroid cancer or a benign thyroid nodule (not recorded which). Some clones in this sample may be carry-over from other donors' samples. This chain uses TRBV12-3 or TRBV12-4 with TRBJ2-2; no definite D call. Sequenced input: tumor tissue. The CDR3 here is CASSLYVGELFF. CDR3 nucleotides: TGTGCCAGCAGTCTTTATGTCGGGGAGCTGTTTTTT.